The present T cell receptor beta chain was sequenced within a study of blood T cell repertoires in COVID-19. Study information: COVID-19 samples from acute and convalescent phases originated in the United States, Italy and Spain. The analysed material was cDNA or gDNA that came from T cells, B-cell-depleted T cells, or PBMCs.

This clone was recorded once. Seattle patients were enrolled while actively infected and followed longitudinally. Authors' analysis steps: How many nucleated cells were present was estimated from reference gene primer amplification. Clones were read by immunoSEQ multiplex PCR, and TCRdb kept only the in-frame ones, dropping some. V, J and clone size derive from that table, while D and trimming were established from the DNA sequence. This table holds about 270,000 clones, approximately 87% found once. Germline V gene data show CDR1 as SGHAT and CDR2 as FQNNGV. The CDR3 covers 14 residues. Trimming shortened V by 3 bases and J by 6 bases, and 11 bases separated the two germline ends.

V and J are TRBV11-2 and TRBJ2-2; D gene unclear. The source material was peripheral blood. The source of this sequence is a woman aged 25 to 39 with COVID-19, enrolled during active disease. The CDR3 DNA follows: TGTGCCAGCAGCTTTTGGCTGGGCGCCGGGGAGCTGTTTTTT. Encoded protein: CASSFWLGAGELFF.